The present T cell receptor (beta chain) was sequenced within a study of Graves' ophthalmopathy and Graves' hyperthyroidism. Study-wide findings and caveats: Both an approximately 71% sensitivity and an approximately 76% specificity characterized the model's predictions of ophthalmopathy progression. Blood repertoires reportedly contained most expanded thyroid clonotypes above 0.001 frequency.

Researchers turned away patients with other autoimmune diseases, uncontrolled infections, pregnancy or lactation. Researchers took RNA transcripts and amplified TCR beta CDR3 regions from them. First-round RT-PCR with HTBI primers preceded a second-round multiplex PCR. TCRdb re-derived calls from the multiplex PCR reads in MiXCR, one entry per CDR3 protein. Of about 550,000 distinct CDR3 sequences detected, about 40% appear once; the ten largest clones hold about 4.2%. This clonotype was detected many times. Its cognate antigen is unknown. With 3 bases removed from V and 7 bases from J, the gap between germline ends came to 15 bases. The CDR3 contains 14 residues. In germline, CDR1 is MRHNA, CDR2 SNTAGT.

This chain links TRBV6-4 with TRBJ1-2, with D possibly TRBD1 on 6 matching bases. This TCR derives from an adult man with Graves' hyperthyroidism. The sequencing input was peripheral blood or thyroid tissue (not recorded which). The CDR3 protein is CASSDTGTNGGYTF. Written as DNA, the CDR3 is TGTGCCAGCAGTGATACAGGGACCAACGGTGGCTACACCTTC.